This TCR beta chain was sequenced for a study of beta chain features in type 1 diabetes. Study-level findings and limits: Among patients with Type 1 diabetes, TCRB CDR3s were moderately but significantly shorter in every one of the four CD4+ subsets.

Of the isolated RNA, all was reverse transcribed, and so the sequenced material was expressed TCRB transcripts. The study sequenced naive, central memory and regulatory T cell samples to an average of roughly 3.4 million reads. Sequenced by immunoSEQ multiplex PCR; TCRdb stores in-frame clones only, minus some. The repertoire has 640,000 or so clones, 13% of them found once; the top ten carry less than 0.025%. Note on this clone: Its antigen is unidentified.

Germline CDR1 GTSNPN, CDR2 SVGIG (reference sequence). This CDR3 has 12 amino acids. V lost 4 bases and J lost 6, with 9 bases in between. The V gene is TRBV30, the J gene TRBJ2-2; possible D gene TRBD1, 5 bases. The TCR comes from a man younger than 30 with type 1 diabetes. The specimen sequenced was naive CD4+ T cells from blood. The CDR3 DNA is TGTGCCTGGACAGGGTTCTCCGGGGAGCTGTTTTTT. This gives the protein CAWTGFSGELFF.